Reported below is one TCR beta chain. The data are from a study of T cell changes during pregnancy in multiple sclerosis. This CDR3 has 16 amino acids. CDR1 is SGDLS and CDR2 is YYNGEE in the germline V gene. The ends lost 5 bases at V and 2 bases at J; junction bases unmatched: 11. Clones were read by immunoSEQ multiplex PCR, and TCRdb kept only the in-frame ones, dropping some. The sample shows tens of thousands of clones, 91% of them seen only once. The TCR originated in a female donor with multiple sclerosis, enrolled in a pregnancy study. The chain uses TRBV9 and TRBJ2-7, with 9 bases identical to TRBD1. The sequences come from CD8+ T cells from peripheral blood mononuclear cells, collected before pregnancy. The CDR3, as DNA: TGTGCCAGCAGTCACGCTAAAGACAGGGGGACCTACGAGCAGTACTTC. Its protein product is CASSHAKDRGTYEQYF.